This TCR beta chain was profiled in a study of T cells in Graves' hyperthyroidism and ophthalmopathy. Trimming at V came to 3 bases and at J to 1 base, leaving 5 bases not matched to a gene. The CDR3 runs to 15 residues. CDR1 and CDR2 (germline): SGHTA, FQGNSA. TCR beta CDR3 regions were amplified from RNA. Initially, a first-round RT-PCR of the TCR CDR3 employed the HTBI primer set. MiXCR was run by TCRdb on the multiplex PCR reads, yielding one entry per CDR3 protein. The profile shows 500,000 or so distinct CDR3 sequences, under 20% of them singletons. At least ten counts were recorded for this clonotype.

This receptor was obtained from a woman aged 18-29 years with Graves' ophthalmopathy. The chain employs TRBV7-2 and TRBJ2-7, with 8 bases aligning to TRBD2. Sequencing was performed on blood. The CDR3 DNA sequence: TGTGCCAGCAGCTTCTATAGCGGGGCTTCCTACGAGCAGTACTTC. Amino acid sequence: CASSFYSGASYEQYF.